These T cell receptor beta chains were read from a single sample in a study of PD-L1 blockade in urothelial cancer. The method was immunoSEQ multiplex PCR; TCRdb's version includes in-frame clones alone and lacks a portion of them. The sample includes roughly 45,000 clones, roughly 78% of them seen just once. The specimen comprised PBMCs, sampled around atezolizumab (anti-PD-L1) treatment. These receptor sequences come from a man aged 60 to 75 with urothelial cancer. CDR3s include the opening cysteine and the closing phenylalanine or tryptophan. Fields, in order: clone size, D gene, V gene, J gene, CDR3 protein, CDR3 DNA. D genes are given only for firm matches. Expanded clones are given a class, and other clones once, few, many or no size at all.

clone_size: once
d_call: TRBD2
v_call: TRBV5-4
j_call: TRBJ2-1
cdr3_aa: CASSNSGSSYNEQFF
cdr3_nt: TGTGCCAGCAGCAATAGCGGGAGCTCCTACAATGAGCAGTTCTTC

clone_size: -
d_call: TRBD1
v_call: TRBV27
j_call: TRBJ2-7
cdr3_aa: CASSPRGGRSSYEQYF
cdr3_nt: TGTGCCAGCAGCCCCCGAGGGGGCCGAAGCTCCTACGAGCAGTACTTC

clone_size: -
d_call: TRBD1
v_call: TRBV27
j_call: TRBJ1-4
cdr3_aa: CASSPQGATNEKLFF
cdr3_nt: TGTGCCAGCAGTCCCCAGGGGGCAACTAATGAAAAACTGTTTTTT

clone_size: -
d_call: -
v_call: TRBV18
j_call: TRBJ1-5
cdr3_aa: CASSPNYSNQPQHF
cdr3_nt: TGTGCCAGCTCACCCAACTATAGCAATCAGCCCCAGCATTTT

clone_size: -
d_call: TRBD2
v_call: TRBV28
j_call: TRBJ2-2
cdr3_aa: CASSYIIMTSGATAYTGELFF
cdr3_nt: TGTGCCAGCAGCTATATTATAATGACTAGCGGGGCCACCGCTTACACCGGGGAGCTGTTTTTT

clone_size: few
d_call: -
v_call: TRBV5-8
j_call: TRBJ1-3
cdr3_aa: CASSLSVSGNTIYF
cdr3_nt: TGTGCCAGCAGCTTGTCAGTCTCTGGAAACACCATATATTTT

clone_size: -
d_call: TRBD2
v_call: TRBV7-9
j_call: TRBJ2-2
cdr3_aa: CAGERLAGTGELFF
cdr3_nt: TGTGCAGGAGAGCGGCTAGCGGGCACCGGGGAGCTGTTTTTT

clone_size: -
d_call: TRBD2
v_call: TRBV7-2
j_call: TRBJ2-1
cdr3_aa: CASFPGGGSSYNEQFF
cdr3_nt: TGTGCCAGCTTCCCCGGGGGGGGGAGCTCCTACAATGAGCAGTTCTTC

clone_size: -
d_call: -
v_call: TRBV7-9
j_call: TRBJ2-3
cdr3_aa: CASSLTDRGSTDTQYF
cdr3_nt: TGTGCCAGCAGTCTTACTGACAGAGGTAGCACAGATACGCAGTATTTT

clone_size: -
d_call: -
v_call: TRBV7-9
j_call: TRBJ2-7
cdr3_aa: CASSAVHYEQYF
cdr3_nt: TGTGCCAGCAGCGCAGTCCACTACGAGCAGTACTTC

clone_size: -
d_call: TRBD1
v_call: TRBV28
j_call: TRBJ2-1
cdr3_aa: CASEPPGQGVGVQFF
cdr3_nt: TGTGCCAGCGAACCCCCGGGACAGGGCGTTGGTGTGCAGTTCTTC

clone_size: -
d_call: TRBD1
v_call: TRBV5-5
j_call: TRBJ2-3
cdr3_aa: CASSLVGTGTDTQYF
cdr3_nt: TGTGCCAGCAGCTTGGTCGGGACAGGCACAGATACGCAGTATTTT

clone_size: once
d_call: -
v_call: TRBV2
j_call: TRBJ2-7
cdr3_aa: CASQGGAGEQYF
cdr3_nt: TGTGCCAGCCAGGGCGGGGCGGGAGAGCAGTACTTC

clone_size: -
d_call: TRBD1
v_call: TRBV7-9
j_call: TRBJ1-2
cdr3_aa: CASSSDRGPRYGYTF
cdr3_nt: TGTGCCAGCAGCTCCGACAGGGGGCCAAGGTATGGCTACACCTTC

clone_size: few
d_call: -
v_call: TRBV29-1
j_call: TRBJ1-5
cdr3_aa: CSDASGGAYSNQPQHF
cdr3_nt: TGCAGTGACGCCTCGGGGGGGGCGTATAGCAATCAGCCCCAGCATTTT

clone_size: -
d_call: TRBD2
v_call: TRBV30
j_call: TRBJ2-1
cdr3_aa: CAWSDASGHNEQFF
cdr3_nt: TGTGCCTGGAGTGATGCTAGCGGACACAATGAGCAGTTCTTC

clone_size: -
d_call: -
v_call: TRBV5-1
j_call: TRBJ1-3
cdr3_aa: CASSLSLGLNGNTIYF
cdr3_nt: TGCGCCAGCAGCTTGTCATTGGGGCTAAATGGAAACACCATATATTTT

clone_size: -
d_call: TRBD1
v_call: TRBV30
j_call: TRBJ1-1
cdr3_aa: CAWVDRVGTEAFF
cdr3_nt: TGTGCCTGGGTGGACAGGGTAGGGACTGAAGCTTTCTTT

clone_size: -
d_call: TRBD1
v_call: TRBV6-1
j_call: TRBJ1-5
cdr3_aa: CASRLTGGNQPQHF
cdr3_nt: TGTGCCAGCAGGCTCACAGGGGGCAATCAGCCCCAGCATTTT

clone_size: -
d_call: TRBD2
v_call: TRBV5-4
j_call: TRBJ2-7
cdr3_aa: CASSLDTTSGNRYF
cdr3_nt: TGTGCCAGCAGCTTGGATACGACTAGCGGGAATCGGTACTTC

clone_size: -
d_call: TRBD2
v_call: TRBV4-1
j_call: TRBJ2-7
cdr3_aa: CASSPPGGVPHEQYF
cdr3_nt: TGCGCCAGCAGCCCGCCCGGGGGGGTTCCGCACGAGCAGTACTTC

clone_size: -
d_call: -
v_call: TRBV30
j_call: TRBJ2-7
cdr3_aa: CAWAGGQHAILYEQYF
cdr3_nt: TGTGCCTGGGCCGGTGGACAACACGCCATTCTCTACGAGCAGTACTTC

clone_size: -
d_call: -
v_call: TRBV6-1
j_call: TRBJ1-3
cdr3_aa: CASSDGNTIYF
cdr3_nt: TGTGCCAGCAGTGACGGTAACACCATATATTTT

clone_size: -
d_call: -
v_call: TRBV5-6
j_call: TRBJ2-1
cdr3_aa: CASSLIGANEQFF
cdr3_nt: TGTGCCAGCAGCTTGATAGGGGCCAATGAGCAGTTCTTC